One and the same sample provided the 10 T cell receptor beta chains below, sequenced in a study of OX40 agonist ivuxolimab in advanced cancers. The method was immunoSEQ multiplex PCR; TCRdb's version includes in-frame clones alone and lacks a portion of them. Of about 83,000 clones in the sample, roughly 89% were seen once. This sample comprised CD4+ or CD8+ T cells sorted from blood, obtained in a trial of the OX40 agonist ivuxolimab. Receptors were obtained from an adult with an advanced solid tumor such as melanoma, head and neck, liver or kidney cancer.

The gene calls are TRBV19 and TRBJ1-1; D may be TRBD1 (5 bases). V lost 3 bases, J lost 4 bases, and 9 bases lay in between. CDR1 LNHDA and CDR2 SQIVND come from the germline V gene (reference sequence). The length of the CDR3 is 13 residues. This CDR3 is CASSIGGATEAFF. The CDR3 nucleotides read TGTGCCAGTAGTATTGGGGGTGCCACTGAAGCTTTCTTT.

This chain uses TRBV29-1 with TRBJ2-1; D not certain. Germline-derived CDR1 and CDR2 are SQVTM and ANQGSEA. CDR3 length: 8 residues. Trimming stripped 4 bases from V and 10 bases from J, with 2 bases between. CDR3 coding DNA: TGCAGCGTTGCGGAGCAGTTCTTC. This sequence encodes CSVAEQFF.

This chain connects TRBV6-6 to TRBJ2-7, with unresolved D. V lost 0 bases and J lost 7, with 7 bases in between. The germline V gene encodes CDR1 MNHNY and CDR2 SVGAGI (reference sequence). The CDR3 runs to 12 residues. The CDR3 bases are TGTGCCAGCAGTTACTCCACGTGGGAGCAGTACTTC. Its protein product is CASSYSTWEQYF.

This clone was detected only once. Other DNA sequences in this specimen translate into the identical CDR3. The chain carries TRBV2 and TRBJ2-3, with D hard to call. V was pared by 3 bases and J by 6 bases, with 7 bases between. Germline lookup yields CDR1 SNHLY and CDR2 FYNNEI. The CDR3 sequence is 12 residues long. In DNA form, the CDR3 reads TGTGCCAGCAGTGACCTCACGGATACGCAGTATTTT. This gives the protein CASSDLTDTQYF.

The rearrangement links TRBV4-3 to TRBJ1-5; D remains ambiguous. Deletions cut 0 bases from V and 4 bases from J, with 10 bases between. Per germline, CDR1 LGHNA and CDR2 YSLEER. This CDR3 is built from 15 residues. The CDR3 region has the DNA TGCGCCAGCAGCCAAGATGATGGGCGAAATCAGCCCCAGCATTTT. Protein product: CASSQDDGRNQPQHF.

The chain uses TRBV28 and TRBJ1-5, with 9 bases that match TRBD1. Trimming removed 5 bases from V and 2 bases from J; junction bases left unmatched: 7. Germline lookup yields CDR1 MDHEN and CDR2 SYDVKM. There are 16 residues in the CDR3. CDR3 DNA: TGTGCCAGCAGTAACAGGGGGCTTTTCGGCAATCAGCCCCAGCATTTT. Amino acids: CASSNRGLFGNQPQHF. The full variable domain, rest sourced from reference TRBV28 and TRBJ1-5, is DVKVTQSSRYLVKRTGEKVFLECVQDMDHENMFWYRQDPGLGLRLIYFSYDVKMKEKGDIPEGYSVSREKKERFSLILESASTNQTSMYLCASSNRGLFGNQPQHFGDGTRLSIL.

CDR3 sequence reads: CASSQDSGEKLFF. CDR3 nucleotides: TGTGCCAGCAGCCAAGATTCTGGAGAAAAACTGTTTTTT. This chain joins TRBV4-2 and TRBJ1-4; D is ambiguous. This CDR3 is 13 amino acids long. The V gene's germline CDR1 is LGHNA and CDR2 YNFKEQ. The V end lost 0 bases, the J end lost 8 bases, and 7 bases lay between the germline ends.

The V call is TRBV28, the J call TRBJ2-1; no definite D call. This CDR3 has 14 residues. Germline CDR1 and CDR2: MDHEN and SYDVKM. V gave up 3 bases and J gave up 6 bases, with 12 bases separating them. The DNA for the CDR3 is TGTGCCAGCAGTTTCCGACTCAGAGGCAATGAGCAGTTCTTC. Protein product: CASSFRLRGNEQFF.

The chain recombines TRBV7-3 with TRBJ2-1; a weak D match, TRBD2 (6 bases). Germline CDR1 is SGHTA and CDR2 is FQGTGA. This CDR3 comprises 17 residues. With 0 bases removed from V and 10 bases from J, the gap between germline ends came to 22 bases. For the CDR3, the DNA is TGTGCCAGCAGCTTAACGATACCGGGTACTAGTGCGGGGGAGCAGTTCTTC. It yields the protein CASSLTIPGTSAGEQFF.

The chain carries TRBV13 and TRBJ1-1; TRBD1 matches at 9 bases. Unmatched junction bases numbered 9, after V lost 5 bases and J lost 5 bases. The CDR3 totals 15 residues. The germline CDR1 and CDR2 sequences are PRHDT and FYEKMQ (reference sequence). The CDR3 is CASSPGGQGGTEAFF. DNA of the CDR3: TGTGCCAGCAGCCCAGGGGGACAGGGTGGGACTGAAGCTTTCTTT.